These T cell receptor beta chains were read from a single sample in a study of cytomegalovirus exposure and HLA in healthy donors. Here immunoSEQ multiplex PCR was the method, and the copy in TCRdb shows in-frame clones only, minus some. The sample lists some 77,000 clones; roughly three quarters were seen once. The sample consisted of PBMCs. All receptors derive from a woman between 40 and 50 years old in good health and CMV-seropositive. Both conserved end residues are trimmed from each CDR3. The order of the fields is CDR3 length, V gene, CDR3 protein.

11 TRBV5-1 ASSFTGTDTQY
13 TRBV29-1 SVEEPGGERYGYT
13 TRBV28 ASRVWAGASHGYT
12 TRBV5-4 ASSSDREDGKLF
13 TRBV19 ASSSQTTKGEKLF
13 TRBV29-1 SVARGTSASEKLF
14 TRBV5-1 ASSLGGDSFTYEQY
12 TRBV2 ASSYSQTNQPQH
13 TRBV19 ASRIPGQKNTEAF
12 TRBV5-4 ASSWDRVRNEQY
13 TRBV19 ASSDGGTSGSVEF
10 TRBV5-4 ASSPTQDTQY
12 TRBV9 ASSEGQANTEAF
10 TRBV29-1 SHWGTGGELF
16 TRBV30 AWSRFSTGMISGNTIY
13 TRBV18 ASSRAAGGNGELF
13 TRBV6-1 ASRVDSASYNEQF
12 TRBV10-3 AISEDSRDTEAF
13 TRBV2 ASRADPGGFYEQY
13 TRBV6-1 ASRTGTTGIAEAF
12 TRBV6-1 ASSETSGRETQY
15 TRBV5-4 ASSLGTGGGLNYGYT
12 TRBV6-1 ASSRGSGANVLT
16 TRBV5-1 ASSLVPGQGSGFKPQH
11 TRBV6-4 ASSDRGTGELF
12 TRBV6-5 ASSYGLGSYEQY
15 TRBV5-4 ASSPEGSGRVGIGQY
12 TRBV6-1 ASSQRPGTYEQY
13 TRBV27 ASSFYTGEVGEQY
13 TRBV30 AWSYDRGRVYEQY
11 TRBV30 AWRSGFNEKLF
14 TRBV18 ASSLTTSGAAYEQY
12 TRBV5-6 ASSSRPGGSGYT
13 TRBV27 ASNPDRGQYNEQF
14 TRBV19 ASSIKTGGMNTEAF
11 TRBV27 ASSLSNKLSYT
12 TRBV6-1 ASSGAPRGNEQF
14 TRBV5-4 ASSLGRRLVLGELF
12 TRBV19 ASSIRGVGEKLF
11 TRBV29-1 SVPQQGDKGYT
11 TRBV29-1 SVFRTGNTEAF
17 TRBV5-5 ASSQIDRERVSRNTEAF
14 TRBV18 ASSPQGLSGRNTIY
13 TRBV2 ASNIGQGANYGYT
13 TRBV6-1 ASSEGLAVNYEQY
12 TRBV6-1 ASRDRQGAPEQY
12 TRBV6-5 ASTRQGRTGELF
14 TRBV5-8 ASSTGTGATNEKLF
14 TRBV1 TSSRGGVASTDTQY
15 TRBV2 AVSTPDRARLNYGYT
13 TRBV6-5 ASSYSTGWVDEQY
14 TRBV4-1 ASSQGGSYSNQPQH
12 TRBV30 AWSRDYASYEQY
10 TRBV5-6 ASSRDRRLDT
11 TRBV7-9 ASSLTGLQTQY
11 TRBV5-4 ASSLWGVGELF